Listed here is a single T cell receptor beta chain. The germline gives CDR1 LGHNA, CDR2 YNFKEQ. Germline trimming cut 3 bases from V and 6 bases from J; bases unmatched to any gene: 8. This CDR3 region has 16 residues. Using immunoSEQ multiplex PCR, the repertoire was profiled, and TCRdb retains in-frame clones only, with some absent. The sample shows about 230,000 clones, 84% of them seen only once. The entry originates in a study of blood T cell repertoires in COVID-19. Study details: Whether acute or convalescent, the COVID-19 samples came from the United States, Italy and Spain.

The sample comprised peripheral blood. J is TRBJ2-1 and V is TRBV4-2; the match to TRBD2 covers 10 bases. The clonotype comes from a woman aged 40 to 55 who had recovered from COVID-19. The CDR3, as DNA: TGTGCCAGCAGCCAGGCGATGTCTAGCGGGGGCAATGAGCAGTTCTTC. Translated, it gives CASSQAMSSGGNEQFF.